The clone carrying this TCR beta chain has more than one count but fewer than ten. The sample is drawn from a study of sequential checkpoint blockade in melanoma. Profiling relied on immunoSEQ multiplex PCR, and the TCRdb table lists in-frame clones only, not all of them. The table lists under 7,000 clones, roughly 50% of them singletons, with roughly 42% in the top ten. Treatment noted: randomized to nivolumab then ipilimumab (arm A) or the reverse (arm B). None of the patients previously received DNA-damaging chemotherapy. Sorted cells were live CD3+CD8+, lacking CD19 and CD56, from PBMCs. Trimming removed 5 bases from V and 2 bases from J, with 13 bases in between. The CDR3 consists of 14 residues. CDR1 is SGHTA, CDR2 FQGTGA, per germline.

The receptor was isolated from a human donor with melanoma. The chain uses TRBV7-3 and TRBJ2-7; maybe TRBD1 (6 bases). This specimen consisted of CD8+ T cells sorted from blood (inferred from file names), obtained from a patient given nivolumab and ipilimumab in sequence. The CDR3 nucleotides read TGTGCCAGCAGCCCCGGGACAAGACCCTACGAGCAGTACTTC. Translation: CASSPGTRPYEQYF.